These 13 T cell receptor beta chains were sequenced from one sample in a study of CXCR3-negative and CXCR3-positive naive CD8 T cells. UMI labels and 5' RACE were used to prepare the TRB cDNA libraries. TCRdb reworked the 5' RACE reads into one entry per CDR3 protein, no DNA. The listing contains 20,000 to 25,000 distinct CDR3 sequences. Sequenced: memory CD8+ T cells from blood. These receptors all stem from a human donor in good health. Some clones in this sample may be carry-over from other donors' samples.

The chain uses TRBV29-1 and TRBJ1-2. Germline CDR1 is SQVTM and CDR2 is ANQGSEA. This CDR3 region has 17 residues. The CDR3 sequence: CSVEVPQGRPLNYGYTF.

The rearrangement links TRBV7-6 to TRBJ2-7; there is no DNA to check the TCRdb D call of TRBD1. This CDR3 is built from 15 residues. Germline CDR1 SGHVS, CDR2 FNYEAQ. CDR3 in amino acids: CASSWRQGEAYEQYF.

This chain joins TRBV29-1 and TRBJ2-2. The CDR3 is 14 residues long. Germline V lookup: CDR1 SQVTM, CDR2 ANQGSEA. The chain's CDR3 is CSVGGPSNTGELFF.

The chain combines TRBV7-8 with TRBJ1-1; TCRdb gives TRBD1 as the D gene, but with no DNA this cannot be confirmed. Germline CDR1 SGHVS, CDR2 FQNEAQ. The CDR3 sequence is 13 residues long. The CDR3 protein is CASSLQGFTEAFF. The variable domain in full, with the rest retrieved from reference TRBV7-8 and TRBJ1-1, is GAGVSQSPRYKVAKRGQDVALRCDPISGHVSLFWYQQALGQGPEFLTYFQNEAQLDKSGLPSDRFFAERPEGSVSTLKIQRTQQEDSAVYLCASSLQGFTEAFFGQGTRLTVV.

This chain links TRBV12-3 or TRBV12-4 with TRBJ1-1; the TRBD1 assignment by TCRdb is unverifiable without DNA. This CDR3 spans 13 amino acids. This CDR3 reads CASSLWGDTEAFF.

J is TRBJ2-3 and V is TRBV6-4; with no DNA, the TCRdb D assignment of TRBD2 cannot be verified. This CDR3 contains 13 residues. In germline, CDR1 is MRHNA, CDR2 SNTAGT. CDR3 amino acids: CASSGGPSDTQYF.

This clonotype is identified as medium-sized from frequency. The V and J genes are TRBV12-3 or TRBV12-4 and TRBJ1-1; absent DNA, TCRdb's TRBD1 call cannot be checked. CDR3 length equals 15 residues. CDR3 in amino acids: CASSYDPGDRPEAFF.

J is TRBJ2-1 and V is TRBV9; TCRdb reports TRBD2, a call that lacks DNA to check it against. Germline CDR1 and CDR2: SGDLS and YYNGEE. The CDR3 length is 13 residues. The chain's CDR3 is CASSLPSAGEQFF.

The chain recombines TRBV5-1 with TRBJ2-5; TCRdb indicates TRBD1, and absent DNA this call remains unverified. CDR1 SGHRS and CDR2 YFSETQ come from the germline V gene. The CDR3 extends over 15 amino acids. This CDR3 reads CASSLESGSQETQYF.

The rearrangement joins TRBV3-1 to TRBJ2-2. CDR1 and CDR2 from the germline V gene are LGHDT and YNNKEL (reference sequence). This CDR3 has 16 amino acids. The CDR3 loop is CASSQVSWEFIGELFF.

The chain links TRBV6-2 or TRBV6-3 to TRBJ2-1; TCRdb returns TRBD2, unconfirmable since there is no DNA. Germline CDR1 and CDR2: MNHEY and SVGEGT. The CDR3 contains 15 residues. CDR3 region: CASSPGTTAMDEQFF.

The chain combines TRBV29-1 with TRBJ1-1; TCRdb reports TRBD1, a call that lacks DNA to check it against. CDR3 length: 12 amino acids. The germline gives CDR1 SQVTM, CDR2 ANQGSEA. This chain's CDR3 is CSVRGQAPEAFF.

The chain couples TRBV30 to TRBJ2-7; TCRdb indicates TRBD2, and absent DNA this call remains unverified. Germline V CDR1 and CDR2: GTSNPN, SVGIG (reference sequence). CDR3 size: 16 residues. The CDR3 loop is CAWSVGTSGSGYEQYF.